The present T cell receptor (beta chain) was sequenced within a study of regulatory T cells in long-lasting Graves disease (dated by TCRdb to the early 2020s). As for the study more broadly: Newly diagnosed Graves' disease patients had taken antithyroid drugs for less than 3 months. Persistent Graves' disease patients were compared with newly diagnosed Graves' disease patients by peripheral blood TCR sequencing and RNA sequencing. The study took place in China and was registered as a clinical trial. A total of roughly 35 samples were covered by TCR sequencing, comprising some 13 persistent and roughly 20 newly diagnosed Graves' disease patients. The paper's findings and limits, for the study overall: As a limitation, the authors acknowledged that the small sample size may reduce accuracy. Sequencing and analysis were limited to the TCR beta chain. Persistent disease showed preferential use of TRBV28, TRBJ1-2 and TRBJ2-5, whereas newly diagnosed disease favored TRBV20-1 and TRBJ2-1. Persistent patients shared more public clonotypes among themselves (around 2,500) than newly diagnosed patients did (approximately 970). Only peripheral blood was studied, because thyroid tissue, the primary lesion, was inaccessible. Compared with newly diagnosed patients, patients with persistent Graves' disease had lower TCR Shannon entropy and fewer highly expanded clones, which suggests clonal expansion.

The receptor library was made with multiplex PCR. Sequenced using an Illumina HiSeq 4000. CDR3 regions were amplified by Arm-PCR with iRepertoire HTBI primers to construct TCR beta libraries. PCR products were gel purified before sequencing. The authors' pipeline ran thus. Gene usage analysis of CDR3 amino acid clonotypes used the 62 TRBV and about 14 TRBJ segments found across samples. COPE and FqMerger were used to merge the filtered high-quality paired reads into contigs. Contigs were aligned with BLAST to IMGT TRBV, TRBD and TRBJ reference genes, and CDR3 was defined per IMGT. Any clonotype with a frequency above 0.1% was classified as a highly expanded clone. Shannon entropy served as the measure of repertoire diversity, while the Gini coefficient captured V-J evenness. A clonotype found in more than one individual was treated as public. Using fastp trimming at Q25 and MiXCR clonotype assembly, TCRdb reanalyzed the public sequencing data and kept in-frame beta chains. Every CDR3 protein is listed once, alongside the most common genes and DNA of its rows. TCRdb, not the original authors, processed these V and J calls. The sample table holds a few hundred thousand distinct CDR3 sequences, of which 15% were seen once. The ten largest clonotypes hold under 9% of the sample.

According to the study, the label for this sample's time point signals: newly diagnosed GD, antithyroid drugs for less than 3 months. RNA was extracted from PBMCs in TRIzol for both TCR sequencing and RNA sequencing. The diagnosis of Graves' disease was made according to American Thyroid Association guidelines. The patients came from an endocrinology department in Xi'an, China. Each patient gave approximately 10 milliliters of peripheral blood, collected in an EDTA anticoagulant tube. Ficoll Paque Plus density gradient separation was used to isolate PBMCs, and no further T cell sorting was performed. An Agilent 2100 Bioanalyzer and agarose gel were used to assess RNA quality, and a NanoDrop 2000 was used to measure RNA concentration. This clonotype was observed many times. Its antigen has not been determined. Base qualities are missing; no much larger clone stands one base away. The germline V gene sets CDR1 to MNHNS and CDR2 to SASEGT. The CDR3 sequence holds 15 residues, the cysteine and phenylalanine included. Only the CDR3 DNA stays, 45 bases, in frame from base 1. The junction shows trimming of 9 bases on V and 2 bases on J, plus 19 bases between the germline ends.

The same data also contributed to another study, on T cells in Graves' hyperthyroidism and ophthalmopathy. As the second publication notes: Stable Graves' hyperthyroidism was defined as the absence of progression to ophthalmopathy over 18 months of follow-up. Hyperthyroidism patients were newly diagnosed, with disease duration under 2 months, and aged 18 to 65 years. Exclusion was applied to patients with uncontrolled infections, other autoimmune diseases, pregnancy or lactation. Diagnoses were based on clinical symptoms, serum thyroxine and TRAb, thyroid ultrasound and orbital computed tomography. The TCR CDR3 was subjected to a first round of RT-PCR using the HTBI primer set and the Qiagen OneStep RT-PCR kit. Blood samples also contained most of the expanded thyroid clonotypes (frequency above 0.001), which suggests that blood repertoires may reflect thyroid immune responses. A 13 V-J signature model separated ophthalmopathy from stable hyperthyroidism, with around 88% sensitivity and around 84% specificity in cross-validation and 80%/75% in testing. In validation, the model predicted progression to ophthalmopathy a median of about 5.9 months before onset, with about 71% sensitivity and about 72% specificity. To identify TCR V-J signatures that set the groups apart, the researchers used a discovery cohort of more than 95 patients, made up of under 45 with Graves' ophthalmopathy and 57 with stable Graves' hyperthyroidism. Whether ophthalmopathy could be predicted prospectively was tested in an independent validation cohort made up of 18 to 20 hyperthyroidism patients plus 17 patients who later progressed to ophthalmopathy. The approximately 98 discovery patients were randomly divided into training and test sets at a 7:3 ratio. In addition, the study compared T-cell repertoires in thyroid tissue and in blood from a handful of Graves' hyperthyroidism patients. Once sampling was done, hyperthyroidism patients were given methimazole at a starting dose of 30 mg daily, whereas ophthalmopathy patients were given high-dose intravenous methylprednisolone. The libraries were constructed in a second round of multiplex PCR and then size-selected and purified. Libraries were sequenced paired-end with 100 bp reads on an Illumina HiSeq2000. SOAPnuke was used to process the raw data, with reads discarded if the reads contained adapters or uncalled bases, had a mean Phred below 15, or lacked an exact constant-primer or identifier match. High-quality paired reads were merged with COPE v1.2.5, and unique nucleotide sequences were defined as clonotypes. MiTCR v1.1 was used to align clonotypes to the IMGT TRBV, TRBD and TRBJ reference segments. The analysis included only V-J combinations with a frequency above 0.0001, which together covered 99% to 99.2% of the repertoires. A TCS score was defined as the ratio between F50 (clonal expansion) and ExV (chaos), using BLOSUM62-based TCRdist between CDR3 peptides within each V-J. Welch's t-statistics and random forest reduced just over 500 V-J features to roughly 13, which were used in a naive Bayes classifier (R e1071). No statistical method was used to fix the sample size in advance, and group allocation was not hidden from the investigators. According to the paper, TCR Vbeta CDR3 sequencing was carried out on 135 peripheral blood samples, which came from under 50 ophthalmopathy, under 85 hyperthyroidism and about 17 progressor patients.

Sequencing was performed on peripheral blood mononuclear cells (PBMCs), taken at new diagnosis, from a patient treated with antithyroid drugs. The sequence is built from TRBV6-1 and TRBJ2-5; a confident D gene designation cannot be given. This receptor was identified in a woman between 35 and 50 years old with Graves disease. Donor details come from another sample of the same person, matched by shared clones. The nucleotide sequence reads as follows: TGTGCCAGTACTCGTTGGCATTTTCAACAAGAGACCCAGTACTTC. Its product reads: CASTRWHFQQETQYF.